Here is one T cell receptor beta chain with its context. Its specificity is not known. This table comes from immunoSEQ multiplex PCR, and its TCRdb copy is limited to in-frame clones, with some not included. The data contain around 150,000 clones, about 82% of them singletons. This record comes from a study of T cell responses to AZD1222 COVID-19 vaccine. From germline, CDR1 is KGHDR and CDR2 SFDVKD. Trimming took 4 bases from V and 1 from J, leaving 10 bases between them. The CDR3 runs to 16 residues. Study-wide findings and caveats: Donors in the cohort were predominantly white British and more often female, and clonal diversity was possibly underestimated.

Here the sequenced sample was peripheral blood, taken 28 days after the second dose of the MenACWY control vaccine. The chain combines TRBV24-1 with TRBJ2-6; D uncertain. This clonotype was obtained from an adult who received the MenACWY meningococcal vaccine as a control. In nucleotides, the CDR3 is TGTGCCACCAGTGACTGGGGTCGGTCTGGGGCCAACGTCCTGACTTTC. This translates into CATSDWGRSGANVLTF.